The 30 T cell receptor beta chains listed next were all sequenced from one sample in a study of lymphopenia after photon versus proton radiotherapy. Produced via immunoSEQ multiplex PCR; TCRdb's table is partial and in-frame only. This repertoire shows 25,000 to 30,000 clones, 81% found once; its top ten account for less than 35%. The sample consisted of peripheral blood, taken from a patient treated with photon-based radiotherapy. Every receptor here comes from a man aged 50 to 60 with gastric cancer.

This clone came up many times. The chain carries TRBV7-9 and TRBJ2-5; tentatively, D is TRBD2 (5 bases). The CDR3 runs to 15 residues. Deletions cut 3 bases from V and 5 bases from J, with 16 bases between. CDR1 SEHNR and CDR2 FQNEAQ come from the germline V gene (reference sequence). CDR3 DNA sequence: TGTGCCAGCAGCTTGTCACAAACGGGCGGGGAGACCCAGTACTTC. Protein sequence: CASSLSQTGGETQYF. The full variable domain, its missing parts supplied by reference TRBV7-9 and TRBJ2-5, is DTGVSQNPRHKITKRGQNVTFRCDPISEHNRLYWYRQTLGQGPEFLTYFQNEAQLEKSRLLSDRFSAERPKGSFSTLEIQRTEQGDSAMYLCASSLSQTGGETQYFGPGTRLLVL.

This chain links TRBV18 with TRBJ2-7; D is uncertain. V shed 6 bases and J shed 2 bases, with 8 bases lying between them. Germline V gene sequence: CDR1 KGHSH, CDR2 LQKENI. This CDR3 region has 12 residues. CDR3 residues: CASSSPAYEQYF. CDR3 bases: TGTGCCAGCTCCTCCCCGGCCTACGAGCAGTACTTC.

The genes are TRBV19 and TRBJ2-7; D gene unclear. The length of the CDR3 is 15 residues. Germline CDR1 LNHDA, CDR2 SQIVND (reference sequence). V lost 11 bases to trimming and J lost 0 bases, with 20 bases between them. This CDR3 reads CAGALGHPNSYEQYV. For the CDR3, the DNA is TGTGCCGGAGCCTTAGGGCACCCCAACTCCTACGAGCAGTACGTC.

The V and J genes are TRBV9 and TRBJ1-1; 8 bases are shared with TRBD1. CDR3 size: 14 residues. J gave up 4 bases and V 5 bases, and 7 bases lay outside the gene matches. CDR1 is SGDLS and CDR2 is YYNGEE in the germline V gene. CDR3: CASSRRGRRTEAFF. CDR3 DNA: TGTGCCAGCAGTCGCAGGGGGCGTCGCACTGAAGCTTTCTTT.

The chain carries TRBV6-5 and TRBJ1-1, with 7 bases fitting TRBD1. Looked up from germline, CDR1 is MNHEY and CDR2 is SVGAGI. After removal of 9 bases from V and 2 bases from J, the junction contained 9 bases not matched to a gene. This CDR3 has 14 amino acids. CDR3 in amino acids: CASSDDRANTEAFF. In nucleotides, the CDR3 is TGTGCCAGTAGCGACGACAGGGCCAACACTGAAGCTTTCTTT.

CDR3 sequence: CATSRESGAGANVLTF. CDR3 bases: TGTGCCACCAGCAGAGAGTCTGGGGCTGGGGCCAACGTCCTGACTTTC. The V call is TRBV15, the J call TRBJ2-6, with D uncertain. CDR1 and CDR2 (germline): LNHNV, YYDKDF (reference sequence). Trimming pared 0 bases from V and 2 bases from J, leaving 8 bases between. The CDR3 loop spans 16 amino acids.

The chain couples TRBV7-8 to TRBJ1-6; D gene unclear. Trimming left V 0 bases short and J 7 bases short, with 10 bases between. This CDR3 comprises 15 residues. Germline V lookup: CDR1 SGHVS, CDR2 FQNEAQ. In DNA form, the CDR3 reads TGTGCCAGCAGCTTAGCCCGGACGGAGAATTCACCCCTCCACTTT. Translation gives CASSLARTENSPLHF.

The chain joins TRBV10-1 to TRBJ2-7; D call uncertain. The CDR3 is 13 residues long. Germline CDR1 is WNHNN and CDR2 is SYGVQD (reference sequence). Trimming removed 8 bases at V and 7 bases at J, with 18 bases between. CDR3 nucleotides: TGCGCCAGCCCCCCCCCTGGGCCCGGTGAGCAGTACGTC. The encoded protein is CASPPPGPGEQYV.

V is TRBV12-5 and J is TRBJ2-2, with no clear D. The CDR3 contains 12 residues. CDR1 and CDR2 from the germline V gene are LGHNT and FRNRAP. The V and J ends lost 6 bases and 5 bases respectively, with 7 bases between them. The CDR3 region is CASGFETGELFF. As DNA, the CDR3 is TGTGCTAGTGGATTTGAGACCGGGGAGCTGTTTTTT.

The J gene is TRBJ2-5, the V gene TRBV30, with D hard to call. V lost 6 bases to trimming and J lost 3 bases, with 5 bases between them. Germline CDR1 reads GTSNPN; CDR2 reads SVGIG (reference sequence). The CDR3 has 10 amino acids. The CDR3 bases are TGTGCCTGTTCAGAAGAGACCCAGTACTTC. This gives the protein CACSEETQYF.

This sequence joins TRBV4-3 and TRBJ2-7, with D uncertain. V lost 0 bases, J lost 2 bases, and 11 bases lay in between. In germline, CDR1 is LGHNA, CDR2 YSLEER. The CDR3 is 15 residues long. The CDR3 protein is CASSQEFAWTYEQYF. In nucleotides, the CDR3 is TGCGCCAGCAGCCAAGAATTCGCATGGACCTACGAGCAGTACTTC.

The rearrangement uses TRBV30 and TRBJ1-4; 7 bases match TRBD1. CDR1 is GTSNPN and CDR2 is SVGIG in the germline V gene (reference sequence). This CDR3 is 14 amino acids long. Germline trimming cut 5 bases from V and 7 bases from J; bases unmatched to any gene: 10. CDR3 residues: CAWGGQLNSEKLFF. CDR3 bases: TGTGCCTGGGGGGGACAGTTAAATTCTGAAAAACTGTTTTTT.

This chain links TRBV7-2 with TRBJ2-1, with a tentative D call TRBD2 (6 bases). The CDR3 runs 16 residues. The germline V and J ends were trimmed by 0 bases and 7 bases, with 16 bases remaining between them. CDR1 and CDR2 from the germline V gene are SGHTA and FQGNSA. The CDR3 nucleotides read TGTGCCAGCAGCTTAGCGGGGAGGTGGGATAGGAATGAGCAGTTCTTC. It encodes CASSLAGRWDRNEQFF.

The chain has TRBV7-6 and TRBJ1-2; tentative D call: TRBD1 (6 bases). Germline V gene sequence: CDR1 SGHVS, CDR2 FNYEAQ. The CDR3 is 12 residues long. V was trimmed by 5 bases and J by 8 bases, leaving 12 bases between them. The CDR3 DNA reads TGTGCCAGCAGCCCTAGGACAGTAGGCTACACCTTC. Protein product: CASSPRTVGYTF.

J is TRBJ2-2 and V is TRBV5-1; 14 positions match TRBD2. Germline V CDR1 and CDR2: SGHRS, YFSETQ. With 4 bases clipped from V and 0 bases from J, the junction kept 5 bases outside the gene matches. The CDR3 has 18 residues. The CDR3 region has the DNA TGCGCCAGCAGCCCAGAGGGACTAGCGGGGGCGAACACCGGGGAGCTGTTTTTT. It translates to CASSPEGLAGANTGELFF.

Only a few counts were recorded for this clone. This sequence joins TRBV2 and TRBJ1-3; 7 bases line up with TRBD1. Germline V gene sequence: CDR1 SNHLY, CDR2 FYNNEI. The CDR3 covers 13 residues. V trimming: 7 bases; J trimming: 4 bases; junction bases outside the gene matches: 4. The CDR3 bases are TGTGCCAGCAACAACAGGGGCGGAAACACCATATATTTT. It is translated as CASNNRGGNTIYF.

The genes are TRBV6-1 and TRBJ2-6, with a weak D call TRBD2 (5 bases). Germline loops: CDR1 MNHNS, CDR2 SASEGT. V lost 3 bases and J lost 4, with 13 bases in between. The CDR3 runs to 16 residues. The CDR3 DNA is TGTGCCAGCAGTGACGGAGAGGGCAGGGGGGCCAACGTCCTGACTTTC. Protein product: CASSDGEGRGANVLTF.

The V gene is TRBV10-1, the J gene TRBJ1-2, with D possibly being TRBD1 (6 bases). The ends were cut back, 9 bases at V and 6 bases at J, with 14 bases in the middle. The CDR3 sequence is 12 residues long. Germline lookup yields CDR1 WNHNN and CDR2 SYGVQD (reference sequence). As DNA, the CDR3 is TGCGCCAGTTCCACAGGGAAGGATGGCTACACCTTC. Translated: CASSTGKDGYTF.

The chain is built from TRBV10-3 and TRBJ2-7; D might be TRBD1 (6 bases). The V gene lost 0 bases and the J gene lost 0 bases, with 12 bases spanning the gap. Looked up from germline, CDR1 is ENHRY and CDR2 is SYGVKD. This CDR3 spans 16 amino acids. The CDR3, as DNA: TGTGCCATCAGTGAGTCCTTACAGGGAAGCTCCTACGAGCAGTACTTC. Protein sequence: CAISESLQGSSYEQYF.

This clone was detected a few times. V is TRBV30 and J is TRBJ2-1; D is uncertain. Per the germline V gene, CDR1 is GTSNPN and CDR2 is SVGIG (reference sequence). The CDR3 covers 13 residues. Trimming removed 5 bases from V and 0 bases from J, with 8 bases in between. The CDR3 here is CAWGRISYNEQFF. CDR3 nucleotide sequence: TGTGCCTGGGGGCGAATCTCCTACAATGAGCAGTTCTTC.

The rearrangement uses TRBV4-3 and TRBJ2-3; weak D call: TRBD1 (5 bases). Germline CDR1 is LGHNA and CDR2 is YSLEER. The CDR3 has 14 amino acids. V shed 3 bases and J shed 4 bases, with 11 bases lying between them. The CDR3 is CASSQAGIADTQYF. DNA of the CDR3: TGCGCCAGCAGCCAGGCAGGGATCGCAGATACGCAGTATTTT.

The chain carries TRBV28 and TRBJ1-5; a possible D gene is TRBD1 (5 bases). Germline CDR1 is MDHEN and CDR2 is SYDVKM. The CDR3 consists of 13 residues. Trimming pared 6 bases from V and 4 bases from J, leaving 10 bases between. CDR3 in amino acids: CASRGGGNQPQHF. For the CDR3, the DNA is TGTGCCAGCAGGGGCGGGGGAAATCAGCCCCAGCATTTT.

This sequence joins TRBV4-1 and TRBJ1-5; 8 nucleotides align to TRBD1. The V and J ends lost 3 bases and 7 bases, in that order; junction bases with no gene match: 8. Germline CDR1 is MGHRA and CDR2 is YSYEKL. This CDR3 spans 15 amino acids. For the CDR3, the DNA is TGCGCCAGCAGCCAGCAGCAGGGGGCCGGCCAGCCCCAGCATTTT. It translates to CASSQQQGAGQPQHF.

The rearrangement joins TRBV10-2 to TRBJ2-5, with 10 bases that match TRBD1. V was pared by 4 bases and J by 1 base, with 3 bases of the junction left unmatched. Looked up from germline, CDR1 is WSHSY and CDR2 is SAAADI. The CDR3 totals 15 residues. The CDR3: CASSGGQGGQETQYF. For the CDR3, the DNA is TGCGCCAGCAGTGGAGGACAGGGGGGCCAAGAGACCCAGTACTTC.

The chain links TRBV5-4 to TRBJ2-3; TRBD1 is a possible D gene (5 bases). The CDR3 contains 12 residues. Trimming took 5 bases from V and 7 from J, leaving 11 bases between them. The V gene's germline CDR1 is SGHNT and CDR2 YYREEE (reference sequence). This chain's CDR3 is CASRNQGNTQYF. The CDR3 DNA reads as TGTGCCAGCAGGAATCAGGGAAATACGCAGTATTTT.

The chain links TRBV19 to TRBJ2-7; 11 bases are shared with TRBD1. The CDR3 contains 15 residues. CDR1 LNHDA and CDR2 SQIVND come from the germline V gene (reference sequence). The trim removed 3 bases at V and 7 bases at J, leaving 8 bases unmatched. For the CDR3, the DNA is TGTGCCAGTAGTATTTCCTGGACAGGGGGCAAAGAGCAGTACTTC. It translates to CASSISWTGGKEQYF. The complete variable domain, with remaining parts taken from reference TRBV19 and TRBJ2-7, reads DGGITQSPKYLFRKEGQNVTLSCEQNLNHDAMYWYRQDPGQGLRLIYYSQIVNDFQKGDIAEGYSVSREKKESFPLTVTSAQKNPTAFYLCASSISWTGGKEQYFGPGTRLTVT.

The V gene is TRBV6-6, the J gene TRBJ2-3, with 9 bases identical to TRBD1. V shed 3 bases and J 5 bases; nucleotides not matched to a gene: 6. Germline loops: CDR1 MNHNY, CDR2 SVGAGI (reference sequence). The CDR3 covers 15 residues. The CDR3 coding sequence is TGTGCCAGCAGTTATACAGGGGGCGCAGAAGATACGCAGTATTTT. Protein product: CASSYTGGAEDTQYF.

The genes are TRBV11-2 and TRBJ1-1; D ambiguous. Germline V gene sequence: CDR1 SGHAT, CDR2 FQNNGV. With 4 bases removed from V and 8 bases from J, the gap between germline ends came to 8 bases. This CDR3 is built from 11 residues. CDR3 amino acids: CASSSAWEAFF. Here the CDR3 DNA reads TGTGCCAGCAGCTCCGCTTGGGAAGCTTTCTTT.

The chain employs TRBV29-1 and TRBJ2-5; D remains ambiguous. V dropped 7 bases and J dropped 5 bases, with 14 bases sitting between them. Germline V lookup: CDR1 SQVTM, CDR2 ANQGSEA. The CDR3 loop spans 12 amino acids. In DNA form, the CDR3 reads TGCAGCGCCCCGGCTGGCTCGGAGACCCAGTACTTC. Translated: CSAPAGSETQYF.

This chain joins TRBV18 and TRBJ2-5; D possibly corresponds to TRBD2 (5 bases). V lost 5 bases, J lost 5 bases, and 12 bases lay in between. The CDR3 sequence is 13 residues long. The germline CDR1 and CDR2 sequences are KGHSH and LQKENI. CDR3 sequence (DNA): TGTGCCAGCTCAATTTTTCGGGGTGAGACCCAGTACTTC. It translates to CASSIFRGETQYF.